The source of this TCR beta chain is a study of graft-versus-host responses after intestinal transplantation. Data came from immunoSEQ multiplex PCR; TCRdb stores just in-frame clones and leaves some out. The sample has some 76,000 clones, around 86% seen once; the top ten hold around 8%. As to this clone: Its antigen is not known.

Study findings and constraints: There were GvH clones found in recipient marrow, and some of them appeared first in ileum or blood. High graft-versus-host to host-versus-graft clonal ratios were found in allografts of patients who had graft-donor T cell macrochimerism.

The source material was unstimulated CD8+ T cells sorted from spleen or lymph node cells, sampled before transplant. This receptor was taken from a human donor who was the organ donor for an intestinal transplant.

CDR3 amino acids: CATSEGGFTDTQYF. The CDR3 DNA reads TGTGCCACCTCCGAGGGGGGATTCACAGATACGCAGTATTTT. The rearrangement joins TRBV9 to TRBJ2-3; the D call may be TRBD1 or TRBD2 (6 bases each). There are 14 residues in the CDR3. The V and J ends lost 9 bases and 2 bases respectively, with 16 bases between them. Germline V gene sequence: CDR1 SGDLS, CDR2 YYNGEE.